The 14 T cell receptor beta chains below come from one sample, sequenced in a study of cytomegalovirus exposure and HLA in healthy donors. The PCR contained 60 Vbeta and 13 Jbeta primers. TCRdb keeps only in-frame clones here, not all; method: immunoSEQ multiplex PCR. The sample has about 270,000 clones, under 80% seen once. What was sequenced was PBMCs. All receptors derive from a female donor in good health and CMV-seronegative.

This rearrangement joins TRBV9 to TRBJ2-1; 11 bases agree with TRBD2. The CDR3 covers 18 residues. Per the germline V gene, CDR1 is SGDLS and CDR2 is YYNGEE. J lost 0 bases, V lost 0 bases, and 5 bases had no gene match. DNA of the CDR3: TGTGCCAGCAGCGTAGGGCTAGCGGGAGGCTCCTCCTACAATGAGCAGTTCTTC. Translated: CASSVGLAGGSSYNEQFF.

The chain joins TRBV5-4 to TRBJ2-5; 7 nucleotides align to TRBD1. In germline, CDR1 is SGHNT, CDR2 YYREEE (reference sequence). Trimming took 4 bases from V and 5 from J; bases not matched to a gene: 5. This CDR3 region has 13 residues. The CDR3 nucleotides read TGTGCCAGCAGCCAAGGGGGCCGGGAGACCCAGTACTTC. Protein: CASSQGGRETQYF.

This rearrangement joins TRBV15 to TRBJ2-3; 10 bases match TRBD2. The germline V gene encodes CDR1 LNHNV and CDR2 YYDKDF (reference sequence). The length of the CDR3 is 18 residues. The ends lost 1 base at V and 4 bases at J; junction bases unmatched: 11. CDR3 DNA: TGTGCCACCAGCAGAGGCCTAGCGGGAGTATTCAGTTCAGATACGCAGTATTTT. Protein product: CATSRGLAGVFSSDTQYF.

The V gene is TRBV6-5, the J gene TRBJ1-4; D perhaps matches TRBD1 (6 bases). V lost 4 bases and J lost 8, with 14 bases in between. CDR3 size: 14 residues. From germline, CDR1 is MNHEY and CDR2 SVGAGI. The CDR3 loop reads CASSWGQGVEKLFF. CDR3 in DNA: TGTGCCAGCAGTTGGGGGCAGGGTGTGGAAAAACTGTTTTTT.

This chain uses TRBV27 with TRBJ2-5; D may be TRBD1 (5 bases). The J call may be faulty, since TRBJ2-7 better matches the DNA end. There are 14 residues in the CDR3. CDR1 and CDR2 from the germline V gene are MNHEY and SMNVEV (reference sequence). Here the CDR3 reads CASSFGSGAGEQYF. The CDR3 nucleotides read TGTGCCAGCAGTTTTGGTAGTGGGGCTGGCGAGCAGTACTTC.

Regarding this clone: Mismatch with germline at one junction end may stem from a read error. This sequence joins TRBV7-9 and TRBJ2-7; 8 nucleotides line up with TRBD1. Germline values: CDR1 SEHNR, CDR2 FQNEAQ (reference sequence). The CDR3 extends over 14 amino acids. The CDR3 DNA follows: TGTTCCAGCAGCGGATGGGACAGGCCCTACGAGCAGTACTTC. This encodes CSSSGWDRPYEQYF. Drawing the rest from reference TRBV7-9 and TRBJ2-7, the complete variable domain is DTGVSQNPRHKITKRGQNVTFRCDPISEHNRLYWYRQTLGQGPEFLTYFQNEAQLEKSRLLSDRFSAERPKGSFSTLEIQRTEQGDSAMYLCSSSGWDRPYEQYFGPGTRLTVT.

The chain is built from TRBV5-6 and TRBJ2-7; no definite D call. Deletions cut 0 bases from V and 3 bases from J, with 10 bases between. Germline V gene sequence: CDR1 SGHDT, CDR2 YYEEEE. This CDR3 has 14 amino acids. The CDR3: CASSLVSSLYEQYF. CDR3 nucleotides: TGTGCCAGCAGCTTGGTATCCAGTCTCTACGAGCAGTACTTC.

A remark on this clone: Within the sample, other DNA sequences also encode this same CDR3. The chain is built from TRBV5-1 and TRBJ2-3; unclear D gene. The CDR3 runs to 15 residues. Germline V lookup: CDR1 SGHRS, CDR2 YFSETQ. The V end lost 0 bases, the J end lost 1 base, and 9 bases lay between the germline ends. The CDR3 is CASSLAVGGTDTQYF. In nucleotides, the CDR3 is TGCGCCAGCAGCTTGGCGGTAGGAGGCACAGATACGCAGTATTTT.

The V and J genes are TRBV6-5 and TRBJ1-2, with D unclear. Trimming pared 5 bases from V and 8 bases from J, leaving 6 bases between. This CDR3 spans 10 amino acids. Germline V lookup: CDR1 MNHEY, CDR2 SVGAGI. CDR3 DNA: TGTGCCAGCAGTGACACCGGCTACACCTTC. The encoded protein is CASSDTGYTF.

This clone was detected a few times. The chain uses TRBV2 and TRBJ2-3; 13 bases align to TRBD2. J was trimmed by 5 bases and V by 11 bases; bases with no gene match: 4. The V gene's germline CDR1 is SNHLY and CDR2 FYNNEI. The CDR3 contains 13 residues. The CDR3 region is CAVGLAGKDTQYF. The CDR3 nucleotides read TGTGCCGTGGGACTAGCGGGAAAAGATACGCAGTATTTT.

This clone was found a few times. The CDR3 sequence is CASSLDSVTTDTQYF. The CDR3 coding sequence is TGTGCCAGTAGCCTAGACAGTGTTACTACGGATACGCAGTATTTT. The rearrangement uses TRBV19 and TRBJ2-3; a possible D gene is TRBD1 (5 bases). CDR3 length equals 15 residues. The germline gives CDR1 LNHDA, CDR2 SQIVND (reference sequence). The germline V and J ends were trimmed by 6 bases and 6 bases, with 19 bases remaining between them.

The chain has TRBV10-3 and TRBJ2-1, with TRBD2 matching over 13 bases. CDR1 and CDR2 from the germline V gene are ENHRY and SYGVKD. Unmatched junction bases numbered 11, after V lost 6 bases and J lost 0 bases. The CDR3 sequence is 19 residues long. The CDR3 coding sequence is TGTGCCATCAGGACCGGGACTAGCGGGATTGACATCTCCTACAATGAGCAGTTCTTC. Translation: CAIRTGTSGIDISYNEQFF.

V usage is TRBV15 and J usage is TRBJ1-5, with 9 bases fitting TRBD1. V lost 1 base to trimming and J lost 5 bases; unmatched junction nucleotides: 9. CDR1 and CDR2 from the germline V gene are LNHNV and YYDKDF (reference sequence). The CDR3 length is 17 residues. The CDR3 nucleotides are TGTGCCACCAGCAGAGCCCCCCCGGGACAGGGATATCAGCCCCAGCATTTT. This gives the protein CATSRAPPGQGYQPQHF. The full variable domain, rest sourced from reference TRBV15 and TRBJ1-5, is DAMVIQNPRYQVTQFGKPVTLSCSQTLNHNVMYWYQQKSSQAPKLLFHYYDKDFNNEADTPDNFQSRRPNTSFCFLDIRSPGLGDTAMYLCATSRAPPGQGYQPQHFGDGTRLSIL.

The genes are TRBV5-5 and TRBJ2-5; 10 bases map to TRBD1. CDR1 is SGHKS and CDR2 is YYEKEE in the germline V gene (reference sequence). The CDR3 is 15 amino acids. J lost 4 bases, V lost 4 bases, and 7 bases had no gene match. CDR3 DNA: TGTGCCAGCAGCCCAAGAGGGGACAGGGGAGAGACCCAGTACTTC. As protein: CASSPRGDRGETQYF.